One and the same sample provided the 14 T cell receptor beta chains below, sequenced in a study of regulatory T cells in long-lasting Graves disease. The time point: newly diagnosed GD, antithyroid drugs for less than 3 months. The TCR library was prepared using RNA isolated from PBMCs. With iRepertoire HTBI primers and Arm-PCR of CDR3 regions, TCR beta libraries were built. Each CDR3 protein gets one entry after TCRdb re-called the multiplex PCR reads with MiXCR. The sample records about 620,000 distinct CDR3 sequences, about 16% being singletons. The same data also contributed to another study, on T cells in Graves' hyperthyroidism and ophthalmopathy.

The sequencing used peripheral blood mononuclear cells (PBMCs), collected at new diagnosis, from a patient treated with antithyroid drugs. The receptors come from a woman aged 25 to 39 with Graves disease.

There are many counts of this clonotype. The chain is built from TRBV11-2 and TRBJ2-1; TRBD2 matches 7 bases. Trimming took 10 bases from V and 0 from J; bases not matched to a gene: 9. This CDR3 has 15 amino acids. Germline V lookup: CDR1 SGHAT, CDR2 FQNNGV. In DNA form, the CDR3 reads TGTGCCACCAGACTAGCTGTTAGCTCCTACAATGAGCAGTTCTTC. Translated, it gives CATRLAVSSYNEQFF.

This clonotype was detected only a few times. The chain couples TRBV19 to TRBJ2-5; D tentatively reads TRBD1 or TRBD2 (6 bases each). The CDR3 contains 14 residues. Trimming removed 4 bases from V and 5 bases from J, with 14 bases in between. Germline-derived CDR1 and CDR2 are LNHDA and SQIVND (reference sequence). The CDR3: CASSNTGGGETQYF. The CDR3 DNA reads as TGTGCCAGTAGTAACACCGGGGGCGGGGAGACCCAGTACTTC.

In this sample, this clonotype turned up a few times. The CDR3 region is CASSTSTGSYGYTF. For the CDR3, the DNA is TGTGCCAGTAGTACCTCGACAGGCTCCTATGGCTACACCTTC. The V gene is TRBV19, the J gene TRBJ1-2; maybe TRBD1 (6 bases). Trimming took off 4 bases at V and 4 bases at J, with 13 bases between the two ends. Germline lookup yields CDR1 LNHDA and CDR2 SQIVND (reference sequence). CDR3 size: 14 residues.

This clonotype was recorded a few times. The chain joins TRBV5-1 to TRBJ2-3, with 9 bases lining up with TRBD2. The J call is uncertain, as TRBJ2-5 better fits the DNA end. This CDR3 contains 16 residues. Per germline, CDR1 SGHRS and CDR2 YFSETQ. In DNA form, the CDR3 reads TGCGCCAGCAGCTTGGAGGGCGGGAGGGCCTGGGAGACCCAGTACTTC. It yields the protein CASSLEGGRAWETQYF.

In its sample, this clonotype was seen many times. V is TRBV6-1 and J is TRBJ2-3; D uncertain. V shed 7 bases and J shed 6 bases, with 8 bases lying between them. CDR1 MNHNS and CDR2 SASEGT come from the germline V gene. The CDR3 is made up of 11 amino acids. The CDR3 bases are TGTGCCAGCACCTGGACGGATACGCAGTATTTT. It encodes CASTWTDTQYF.

This clonotype was seen repeatedly, ten times or more. The J gene is TRBJ2-7, the V gene TRBV29-1; unclear D gene. Germline-derived CDR1 and CDR2 are SQVTM and ANQGSEA. The length of the CDR3 is 12 residues. Trimming took off 3 bases at V and 2 bases at J, with 8 bases between the two ends. The CDR3 is CSVEEGTYEQYF. Here the CDR3 DNA reads TGCAGCGTTGAGGAAGGGACCTACGAGCAGTACTTC.

This clonotype was found many times. This chain uses TRBV28 with TRBJ1-2; the D gene is possibly TRBD1 (6 bases). Germline V CDR1 and CDR2: MDHEN, SYDVKM. V was cut by 6 bases and J by 8 bases, with 13 bases left in between. The CDR3 loop spans 12 amino acids. CDR3 sequence: CASREQGRGYTF. CDR3 in DNA: TGTGCCAGCAGAGAACAGGGTAGAGGCTACACCTTC.

This clonotype was detected a few times. The chain links TRBV30 to TRBJ1-3; perhaps TRBD1 as D (6 bases). Per the germline V gene, CDR1 is GTSNPN and CDR2 is SVGIG (reference sequence). Between the trimmed V and J ends, which lost 3 bases and 0 bases, there was a span of 15 bases. This CDR3 is 16 amino acids long. CDR3 nucleotides: TGTGCCTGGAGCAAGGACAGATCCGGCTCTGGAAACACCATATATTTT. Amino acids: CAWSKDRSGSGNTIYF. Complete variable domain (other parts from reference TRBV30 and TRBJ1-3): SQTIHQWPATLVQPVGSPLSLECTVEGTSNPNLYWYRQAAGRGLQLLFYSVGIGQISSEVPQNLSASRPQDRQFILSSKKLLLSDSGFYLCAWSKDRSGSGNTIYFGEGSWLTVV.

This clonotype came up once. Given the absence of the conserved phenylalanine or tryptophan at the CDR3 end, a read error is likely. The chain has TRBV27 and TRBJ1-2; no firm D call. The CDR3 is made up of 13 amino acids. CDR1 is MNHEY and CDR2 is SMNVEV in the germline V gene (reference sequence). V dropped 6 bases and J dropped 4 bases, with 12 bases sitting between them. For the CDR3, the DNA is TGTGCCAGCAGGCCTCAAGGGCTCTATGGCTACACCCTC. Its protein is CASRPQGLYGYTL.

The CDR3 reads CASSQKTGMVPEAFF. CDR3 nucleotides: TGCGCCAGCAGCCAAAAGACAGGGATGGTCCCTGAAGCTTTCTTT. This chain joins TRBV4-1 and TRBJ1-1; 7 nucleotides align to TRBD1. Germline V gene lookup returns CDR1 MGHRA and CDR2 YSYEKL. CDR3 length: 15 residues. Losses at the gene ends were 2 bases for V and 6 bases for J; bases not matched to a gene: 9.

The rearrangement joins TRBV7-9 to TRBJ2-1; the D is unclear. V was pared by 5 bases and J by 0 bases, with 14 bases between. The V gene's germline CDR1 is SEHNR and CDR2 FQNEAQ (reference sequence). This CDR3 has 16 amino acids. CDR3 protein: CASSQDVRSSYNEQFF. For the CDR3, the DNA is TGTGCCAGCAGCCAAGACGTCCGGAGCTCCTACAATGAGCAGTTCTTC.

CDR3: CASSLIAGRNTGELFF. The CDR3 bases are TGCGCCAGCAGCCTAATAGCGGGTCGGAACACCGGGGAGCTGTTTTTT. This chain links TRBV5-1 with TRBJ2-2, with TRBD2 matching over 7 bases. Germline V CDR1 and CDR2: SGHRS, YFSETQ. CDR3 length: 16 residues. Trimming took 4 bases from V and 1 from J; bases not matched to a gene: 7.

In this sample, this clonotype turned up many times. The chain joins TRBV27 to TRBJ2-7; 10 positions match TRBD2. Germline values: CDR1 MNHEY, CDR2 SMNVEV (reference sequence). V dropped 4 bases and J dropped 2; count of bases not matched to a gene: 5. The CDR3 is 15 residues long. For the CDR3, the DNA is TGTGCCAGCAGTTCAGAGCGGGAGGGCCCCTACGAGCAGTACTTC. Its protein is CASSSEREGPYEQYF.

At least ten counts were recorded for this clonotype. V is TRBV2 and J is TRBJ2-7; a possible D gene is TRBD2 (6 bases). V lost 5 bases, J lost 4 bases, and 15 bases lay in between. Germline CDR1 is SNHLY and CDR2 is FYNNEI. The CDR3 loop spans 14 amino acids. In DNA form, the CDR3 reads TGTGCCAGCAGTTCACAGGTGGGGAGGTACGAGCAGTACTTC. Its protein product is CASSSQVGRYEQYF.